The 25 T cell receptor beta chains reported below all come from one sample, sequenced in a study of cytomegalovirus exposure and HLA in healthy donors (dated by TCRdb to about 2017). The library was generated by the immunoSEQ multiplex PCR assay. A mixture of 60 forward primers for TCR Vbeta segments and 13 reverse primers for TCR Jbeta segments was used in the multiplex PCR. TCRdb obtained this table from immuneACCESS and retained in-frame rearrangements with V and J assigned. These tables miss some clones; where compared with another copy, unresolved V genes account for less than half of the shortfall, and the remainder is unexplained. This sample holds about 140,000 clones; 80% were observed only once. Of the sample, approximately 2% falls within the top ten clones. Material for sequencing was PBMCs. These receptors all stem from a man younger than 40 in good health and CMV-seronegative.

This chain connects TRBV5-1 to TRBJ2-3; no definite D call. Germline V gene sequence: CDR1 SGHRS, CDR2 YFSETQ. V gave up 3 bases and J gave up 2 bases, with 13 bases separating them. There are 15 residues in the CDR3. The CDR3 sequence: CASSSRRADTDTQYF. The CDR3 DNA reads TGCGCCAGCAGCTCCCGAAGAGCCGACACAGATACGCAGTATTTT.

CDR3 sequence reads: CASSPRLAGEADTQYF. The DNA for the CDR3 is TGTGCCAGCTCACCAAGACTAGCGGGAGAGGCAGATACGCAGTATTTT. The J gene is TRBJ2-3, the V gene TRBV18; 12 nucleotides agree with TRBD2. V lost 2 bases to trimming and J lost 4 bases; unmatched junction nucleotides: 4. This CDR3 has 16 residues. Per the germline V gene, CDR1 is KGHSH and CDR2 is LQKENI.

The rearrangement joins TRBV7-8 to TRBJ1-2; maybe TRBD1 (5 bases). This CDR3 contains 15 residues. The ends were cut back, 1 base at V and 3 bases at J, with 12 bases in the middle. Germline-derived CDR1 and CDR2 are SGHVS and FQNEAQ. CDR3: CASSLETGSDYGYTF. In DNA form, the CDR3 reads TGTGCCAGCAGCTTAGAAACAGGATCTGACTATGGCTACACCTTC.

The chain employs TRBV6-1 and TRBJ2-7; TRBD1 matches at 9 bases. The V gene's germline CDR1 is MNHNS and CDR2 SASEGT. V dropped 6 bases and J dropped 1; count of bases not matched to a gene: 1. CDR3 length: 13 residues. CDR3 sequence: CASRQGASYEQYF. The CDR3 region has the DNA TGTGCCAGCAGACAGGGGGCTTCCTACGAGCAGTACTTC.

The J gene is TRBJ1-1, the V gene TRBV5-1, with 9 bases fitting TRBD1. The germline gives CDR1 SGHRS, CDR2 YFSETQ. The CDR3 sequence is 14 residues long. Trimming took 0 bases from V and 8 from J; bases not matched to a gene: 5. The CDR3 DNA reads as TGCGCCAGCAGCTTGGCGCGAGGGACAGGGGAAGCTTTCTTT. This translates into CASSLARGTGEAFF.

The chain combines TRBV2 with TRBJ1-1; no firm D call. V lost 8 bases, J lost 0 bases, and 10 bases lay in between. CDR1 is SNHLY and CDR2 is FYNNEI in the germline V gene. This CDR3 contains 13 residues. The CDR3 reads CASYTLVNTEAFF. The CDR3 region has the DNA TGTGCCAGCTATACCCTAGTGAACACTGAAGCTTTCTTT.

The J gene is TRBJ2-7, the V gene TRBV6-5, with 10 positions matching TRBD2. Looked up from germline, CDR1 is MNHEY and CDR2 is SVGAGI. CDR3 length equals 13 residues. With 4 bases clipped from V and 5 bases from J, the junction kept 2 bases outside the gene matches. DNA for the CDR3: TGTGCCAGCAGTTTTAGCGGGAGGAACGAGCAGTACTTC. It encodes CASSFSGRNEQYF.

As for this clone: The same CDR3 also results from other DNA sequences found in this sample. CDR3 coding DNA: TGTGCCAGCAGCTTTGCCTACGAGCAGTACTTC. Encoded protein: CASSFAYEQYF. The chain joins TRBV6-5 to TRBJ2-7; D is unresolved. Germline assignment: CDR1 MNHEY and CDR2 SVGAGI. Trimming removed 6 bases at V and 2 bases at J, with 5 bases between. The CDR3 loop spans 11 amino acids.

The J gene is TRBJ2-3, the V gene TRBV6-5; 9 positions agree with TRBD1. This CDR3 region has 16 residues. J lost 3 bases, V lost 2 bases, and 6 bases had no gene match. The germline V gene encodes CDR1 MNHEY and CDR2 SVGAGI. In nucleotides, the CDR3 is TGTGCCAGCAGTTACACCGGGACAGGGCGGACAGATACGCAGTATTTT. Translation: CASSYTGTGRTDTQYF.

The chain couples TRBV30 to TRBJ1-1; D may be TRBD1 (5 bases). Trimming stripped 0 bases from V and 1 base from J, with 9 bases between. This CDR3 spans 14 amino acids. The germline V gene has CDR1 GTSNPN and CDR2 SVGIG (reference sequence). For the CDR3, the DNA is TGTGCCTGGAGTGTAGGGGTTTCGAACACTGAAGCTTTCTTT. The encoded protein is CAWSVGVSNTEAFF.

J is TRBJ2-5 and V is TRBV5-1, with 7 bases lining up with TRBD2. Germline CDR1 reads SGHRS; CDR2 reads YFSETQ. The CDR3 totals 14 residues. Trimming cost V 4 bases and J 3 bases; bases outside gene matches: 6. CDR3 residues: CASSTAGGKETQYF. The DNA of the CDR3 is TGCGCCAGCAGCACCGCCGGGGGGAAAGAGACCCAGTACTTC.

This clone was seen more than once but under ten times. This chain links TRBV4-1 with TRBJ2-5; unclear D gene. TRBJ2-7 explains the end of the DNA better; the J call may be wrong. Looked up from germline, CDR1 is MGHRA and CDR2 is YSYEKL. The CDR3 is 17 amino acids. The CDR3 region has the DNA TGCGCCAGCAGCCCACTAACCAGCCGAGGAAGCTCCTACGAGCAGTACTTC. It encodes CASSPLTSRGSSYEQYF.

The chain recombines TRBV19 with TRBJ1-1; D uncertain. CDR3 length: 13 amino acids. The germline gives CDR1 LNHDA, CDR2 SQIVND (reference sequence). V lost 5 bases and J 1 base, leaving 8 bases between the germline ends. The CDR3 sequence: CASSEGRNTEAFF. As DNA, the CDR3 is TGTGCCAGTAGTGAGGGTAGGAACACTGAAGCTTTCTTT.

The V and J genes are TRBV7-6 and TRBJ2-3; TRBD1 matches at 7 bases. CDR3 length equals 15 residues. The junction had 7 bases not matched to a gene; V was cut back by 6 bases and J by 1 base. Germline-derived CDR1 and CDR2 are SGHVS and FNYEAQ. CDR3 sequence (DNA): TGTGCCAGCAGGCCCACAGGGGAAGGCACAGATACGCAGTATTTT. Residues: CASRPTGEGTDTQYF. The variable domain in full, completed from reference TRBV7-6 and TRBJ2-3, reads GAGVSQSPRYKVTKRGQDVALRCDPISGHVSLYWYRQALGQGPEFLTYFNYEAQQDKSGLPNDRFSAERPEGSISTLTIQRTEQRDSAMYRCASRPTGEGTDTQYFGPGTRLTVL.

This chain links TRBV7-9 with TRBJ2-3; no reliable D call. Per germline, CDR1 SEHNR and CDR2 FQNEAQ (reference sequence). V dropped 1 base and J dropped 5 bases, with 7 bases sitting between them. The CDR3 covers 13 residues. CDR3 bases: TGTGCCAGCAGCTTAGGAACAGTAGATACGCAGTATTTT. It specifies CASSLGTVDTQYF.

This rearrangement joins TRBV4-1 to TRBJ1-5, with TRBD1 matching 12 bases. This CDR3 comprises 17 residues. V dropped 4 bases and J dropped 7; count of bases not matched to a gene: 11. Germline V gene lookup returns CDR1 MGHRA and CDR2 YSYEKL. The CDR3 coding sequence is TGCGCCAGCAGCCCAATCACCGGGACAGGGGGCGTCCAGCCCCAGCATTTT. Translated: CASSPITGTGGVQPQHF.

The rearrangement joins TRBV5-1 to TRBJ1-4; no firm D call. V shed 3 bases and J shed 0 bases, with 9 bases lying between them. From germline, CDR1 is SGHRS and CDR2 YFSETQ. The length of the CDR3 is 15 residues. This CDR3 reads CASSSRRATNEKLFF. CDR3 sequence (DNA): TGCGCCAGCAGCTCCAGGAGGGCAACTAATGAAAAACTGTTTTTT.

This sequence joins TRBV5-4 and TRBJ1-1; D possibly corresponds to TRBD1 (6 bases). The V gene lost 2 bases and the J gene lost 1 base, with 9 bases spanning the gap. CDR3 size: 14 residues. The germline V gene has CDR1 SGHNT and CDR2 YYREEE (reference sequence). For the CDR3, the DNA is TGTGCCAGCAGCTTAGGGACACAGAACACTGAAGCTTTCTTT. Residues: CASSLGTQNTEAFF. Full variable domain (outside the CDR3, taken from reference TRBV5-4 and TRBJ1-1): ETGVTQSPTHLIKTRGQQVTLRCSSQSGHNTVSWYQQALGQGPQFIFQYYREEENGRGNFPPRFSGLQFPNYSSELNVNALELDDSALYLCASSLGTQNTEAFFGQGTRLTVV.

This clone was detected once. This sequence joins TRBV4-1 and TRBJ1-2; TRBD1 agrees at 9 bases. This CDR3 is built from 17 residues. The ends lost 4 bases at V and 5 bases at J; junction bases unmatched: 14. Germline CDR1 MGHRA, CDR2 YSYEKL. The CDR3 coding sequence is TGCGCCAGCAGCCGGACATCGACAGGGGGGATTGGATATGGCTACACCTTC. Residues: CASSRTSTGGIGYGYTF.

The chain recombines TRBV28 with TRBJ1-2; 8 bases match TRBD1. V shed 4 bases, J shed 7 bases, and the junction held 5 bases outside the gene matches. This CDR3 region has 13 residues. Germline-derived CDR1 and CDR2 are MDHEN and SYDVKM. The CDR3, as DNA: TGTGCCAGCAGTTCGGACAGGGTTGGTGGCTACACCTTC. Its protein product is CASSSDRVGGYTF.

The chain combines TRBV4-1 with TRBJ2-5; D is perhaps TRBD1 (5 bases). The assigned J gene may be wrong: the sequence end matches TRBJ2-7 better. CDR3 length: 13 residues. Germline values: CDR1 MGHRA, CDR2 YSYEKL. The CDR3 loop reads CASSRLTGYEQYF. CDR3 coding DNA: TGCGCCAGCAGCCGCCTTACAGGTTACGAGCAGTACTTC.

This chain links TRBV5-1 with TRBJ1-1, with D possibly matching TRBD1 (5 bases). This CDR3 comprises 13 residues. Germline CDR1 reads SGHRS; CDR2 reads YFSETQ. V was cut by 4 bases and J by 0 bases, with 7 bases left in between. DNA of the CDR3: TGCGCCAGCAGCGCAGGGTTGAACACTGAAGCTTTCTTT. This translates into CASSAGLNTEAFF. Drawing the rest from reference TRBV5-1 and TRBJ1-1, the complete variable domain is KAGVTQTPRYLIKTRGQQVTLSCSPISGHRSVSWYQQTPGQGLQFLFEYFSETQRNKGNFPGRFSGRQFSNSRSEMNVSTLELGDSALYLCASSAGLNTEAFFGQGTRLTVV.

This chain uses TRBV7-8 with TRBJ2-6, with 7 bases matching TRBD1. The CDR3 has 19 amino acids. In germline, CDR1 is SGHVS, CDR2 FQNEAQ. V lost 3 bases to trimming and J lost 0 bases; unmatched junction nucleotides: 11. The CDR3 loop reads CASSFRATGIPSGANVLTF. The CDR3 DNA follows: TGTGCCAGCAGCTTCCGCGCGACAGGGATCCCCTCTGGGGCCAACGTCCTGACTTTC.

The V call is TRBV4-1, the J call TRBJ2-4, with D possibly matching TRBD1 (5 bases). Germline V gene data show CDR1 as MGHRA and CDR2 as YSYEKL. V lost 0 bases and J 8 bases, leaving 8 bases between the germline ends. The CDR3 is 13 residues long. The CDR3 sequence: CASSQEGRDIQYF. CDR3 nucleotides: TGCGCCAGCAGCCAAGAGGGGCGCGACATTCAGTACTTC.

V and J are TRBV5-8 and TRBJ1-4; D perhaps matches TRBD1 (5 bases). Germline-derived CDR1 and CDR2 are SGHTS and YDEGEE. V was trimmed by 6 bases and J by 7 bases, leaving 19 bases between them. The CDR3 has 15 residues. DNA of the CDR3: TGTGCCAGCAACCTCGGGGGAGCGGGGCGTGAAAAACTGTTTTTT. Translation: CASNLGGAGREKLFF.